The 16 T cell receptor beta chains in this list originate from one sample, sequenced in a study of graft-versus-host responses after intestinal transplantation. The method was immunoSEQ multiplex PCR; TCRdb's version includes in-frame clones alone and lacks a portion of them. The profile shows 35,000 to 45,000 clones, 91% of them singletons. The sequenced sample was PBMCs, obtained 524 days after transplant. The source is a human patient who received an intestinal transplant, so some T cells may come from the graft donor.

This clone was counted a single time. This chain joins TRBV21-1 and TRBJ1-2. TRBV21-1 is recorded as a pseudogene. The CDR3 has 13 residues. CDR3 DNA: TGTGCCAGCAGCAAAGGAGGGTTCCAACCCTACACCTTC. Protein product: CASSKGGFQPYTF.

The chain uses TRBV6-1 and TRBJ2-7; no clear D gene. There are 14 residues in the CDR3. Germline values: CDR1 MNHNS, CDR2 SASEGT. V was shortened by 5 bases and J by 4 bases, with 15 bases between the two germline ends. This chain's CDR3 is CASSFITRDYEQYF. The CDR3 DNA follows: TGTGCCAGCAGTTTCATCACAAGGGATTACGAGCAGTACTTC.

V and J are TRBV27 and TRBJ2-6; D gene uncertain. The CDR3 covers 13 residues. V gave up 5 bases and J gave up 4 bases, with 6 bases separating them. Germline V CDR1 and CDR2: MNHEY, SMNVEV (reference sequence). The CDR3 region has the DNA TGTGCCAGCAGTATCCTAGGGGCCAACGTCCTGACTTTC. Its translation is CASSILGANVLTF.

The rearrangement links TRBV10-2 to TRBJ1-1; 7 bases fit TRBD1. Per the germline V gene, CDR1 is WSHSY and CDR2 is SAAADI. V shed 2 bases, J shed 4 bases, and the junction held 4 bases outside the gene matches. The CDR3 spans 14 residues. CDR3 DNA sequence: TGCGCCAGCAGTGAGCCTGGGACAGCCACTGAAGCTTTCTTT. Protein product: CASSEPGTATEAFF.

CDR3 residues: CAWRAKGPTNQPQHF. The CDR3 coding sequence is TGTGCCTGGAGAGCAAAGGGACCGACTAATCAGCCCCAGCATTTT. The chain has TRBV30 and TRBJ1-5; D is possibly TRBD1 (5 bases). CDR1 GTSNPN and CDR2 SVGIG come from the germline V gene (reference sequence). Trimming removed 3 bases at V and 4 bases at J, with 16 bases between. This CDR3 has 15 amino acids.

The CDR3 spells CASSLGAREEQYF. The CDR3 bases are TGTGCCAGCAGCTTGGGGGCCAGGGAAGAGCAGTACTTC. The J gene is TRBJ2-7, the V gene TRBV4-2; weak D call: TRBD1 (6 bases). The CDR3 loop spans 13 amino acids. Germline V CDR1 and CDR2: LGHNA, YNFKEQ. V lost 5 bases and J lost 7, with 15 bases in between.

The V and J genes are TRBV29-1 and TRBJ2-3; 8 positions match TRBD1. The CDR3 covers 13 residues. Trimming took 3 bases from V and 4 from J; bases not matched to a gene: 3. Germline V gene data show CDR1 as SQVTM and CDR2 as ANQGSEA. This CDR3 reads CSVDGQGADTQYF. The CDR3 bases are TGCAGCGTTGACGGACAGGGCGCAGATACGCAGTATTTT.

The chain couples TRBV30 to TRBJ2-5; 7 nucleotides align to TRBD2. With 4 bases clipped from V and 2 bases from J, the junction kept 4 bases outside the gene matches. Germline CDR1 and CDR2: GTSNPN and SVGIG (reference sequence). The CDR3 contains 13 residues. The CDR3 protein is CAWTAGAQETQYF. CDR3 bases: TGTGCCTGGACCGCGGGAGCTCAAGAGACCCAGTACTTC.

The genes are TRBV27 and TRBJ1-1; TRBD1 might be the D (6 bases). Per germline, CDR1 MNHEY and CDR2 SMNVEV (reference sequence). Trimming removed 5 bases at V and 1 base at J, with 14 bases between. This CDR3 has 15 residues. DNA for the CDR3: TGTGCCAGCAGTCCACTAGGGGGAGGGAACACTGAAGCTTTCTTT. Protein: CASSPLGGGNTEAFF.

V is TRBV7-9 and J is TRBJ2-2; 7 nucleotides line up with TRBD2. This CDR3 is 15 amino acids long. The germline V gene encodes CDR1 SEHNR and CDR2 FQNEAQ (reference sequence). The V segment lost 3 bases and the J segment 4 bases; nucleotides outside the gene matches: 5. The CDR3 DNA reads TGTGCCAGCAGCTTCGGTGGGAGGGCCACCGGGGAGCTGTTTTTT. It specifies CASSFGGRATGELFF.

CDR3 in DNA: TGTGCCACCAGCAGGAGCCATGTCGGGGGACTTGAAGCTTTCTTT. This codes for CATSRSHVGGLEAFF. This chain uses TRBV15 with TRBJ1-1, with D perhaps TRBD1 (5 bases). There are 15 residues in the CDR3. V shed 3 bases and J shed 7 bases, with 18 bases lying between them. CDR1 is LNHNV, CDR2 YYDKDF, per germline (reference sequence).

This clone was seen just once. The genes are TRBV4-1 and TRBJ2-7; D assignment may be TRBD1 or TRBD2 (5 bases each). The CDR3 extends over 15 amino acids. Germline CDR1 and CDR2: MGHRA and YSYEKL. V gave up 0 bases and J gave up 2 bases, with 11 bases separating them. CDR3 sequence (DNA): TGCGCCAGCAGCCAAGAGCCGGGACGACCCTACGAGCAGTACTTC. Its protein product is CASSQEPGRPYEQYF.

This chain connects TRBV5-6 to TRBJ1-3; maybe TRBD1 (6 bases). V lost 0 bases, J lost 3 bases, and 7 bases lay in between. Germline values: CDR1 SGHDT, CDR2 YYEEEE. The CDR3 contains 14 residues. The CDR3 DNA reads TGTGCCAGCAGCTTGGGGGGGCTTGGAAACACCATATATTTT. Its translation is CASSLGGLGNTIYF.

The J gene is TRBJ2-3, the V gene TRBV28, with 13 positions matching TRBD2. Per the germline V gene, CDR1 is MDHEN and CDR2 is SYDVKM. The trim removed 5 bases at V and 5 bases at J, leaving 4 bases unmatched. CDR3 length equals 15 residues. The CDR3 is CASSRTSGRIDTQYF. The CDR3 DNA reads as TGTGCCAGCAGTCGGACTAGCGGGAGAATAGATACGCAGTATTTT.

This chain links TRBV28 with TRBJ1-6, with TRBD1 identical over 7 bases. With 4 bases clipped from V and 8 bases from J, the junction kept 14 bases outside the gene matches. CDR3 length equals 17 residues. Germline CDR1 and CDR2: MDHEN and SYDVKM. In nucleotides, the CDR3 is TGTGCCAGCAGTTCGACCCAGCGGACAGGAGGGGATTCACCCCTCCACTTT. It codes for CASSSTQRTGGDSPLHF.

This chain links TRBV7-9 with TRBJ1-1; D uncertain. This CDR3 is 13 amino acids long. Germline V CDR1 and CDR2: SEHNR, FQNEAQ (reference sequence). The V gene lost 3 bases and the J gene lost 3 bases, with 8 bases spanning the gap. The CDR3 spells CASSFRGHTEAFF. CDR3 sequence (DNA): TGTGCCAGCAGCTTCCGAGGGCACACTGAAGCTTTCTTT.